Presented here are 18 T cell receptor beta chains from one specimen sequenced in a study of T cells in localized non-small cell lung cancer. TCRdb's table, derived via immunoSEQ multiplex PCR, lists solely in-frame clones and lacks some. The sample lists more than 70,000 clones, roughly four fifths seen once, with over 2.5% in the top ten. The sequenced sample was peripheral blood, obtained before any cancer treatment. These receptor sequences come from a man aged 40 to 70 with stage I lung adenocarcinoma.

This rearrangement joins TRBV19 to TRBJ2-6; D may be TRBD1 (6 bases). Germline V gene lookup returns CDR1 LNHDA and CDR2 SQIVND (reference sequence). Trimming shortened V by 0 bases and J by 0 bases, and 9 bases separated the two germline ends. The CDR3 extends over 17 amino acids. The CDR3 bases are TGTGCCAGTAGTATAGATGGGGACATCTCTGGGGCCAACGTCCTGACTTTC. Protein sequence: CASSIDGDISGANVLTF.

This chain links TRBV7-6 with TRBJ1-3; weak D call: TRBD1 (5 bases). This CDR3 region has 16 residues. V shed 0 bases and J shed 4 bases, with 13 bases lying between them. Germline values: CDR1 SGHVS, CDR2 FNYEAQ. CDR3 sequence reads: CASSLAGQGGGNTIYF. Here the CDR3 DNA reads TGTGCCAGCAGCTTAGCTGGTCAGGGCGGCGGAAACACCATATATTTT.

The J gene is TRBJ2-5, the V gene TRBV11-2, with 10 bases matching TRBD2. CDR3 length: 16 amino acids. V was pared by 1 base and J by 2 bases, with 4 bases of the junction left unmatched. Germline loops: CDR1 SGHAT, CDR2 FQNNGV. As DNA, the CDR3 is TGTGCCAGCAGCTTAGGAACTAGCGGGGATCAAGAGACCCAGTACTTC. As protein: CASSLGTSGDQETQYF. Complete variable domain (other parts from reference TRBV11-2 and TRBJ2-5): EAGVAQSPRYKIIEKRQSVAFWCNPISGHATLYWYQQILGQGPKLLIQFQNNGVVDDSQLPKDRFSAERLKGVDSTLKIQPAKLEDSAVYLCASSLGTSGDQETQYFGPGTRLLVL.

The gene calls are TRBV2 and TRBJ1-5; D not resolved. The CDR3 covers 14 residues. V gave up 6 bases and J gave up 3 bases, with 12 bases separating them. CDR1 and CDR2 (germline): SNHLY, FYNNEI. CDR3: CASSPTNFNQPQHF. As DNA, the CDR3 is TGTGCCAGCAGCCCTACCAACTTCAATCAGCCCCAGCATTTT. Full variable domain (outside the CDR3, taken from reference TRBV2 and TRBJ1-5): EPEVTQTPSHQVTQMGQEVILRCVPISNHLYFYWYRQILGQKVEFLVSFYNNEISEKSEIFDDQFSVERPDGSNFTLKIRSTKLEDSAMYFCASSPTNFNQPQHFGDGTRLSIL.

The chain employs TRBV25-1 and TRBJ1-2; TRBD1 matches 8 bases. The CDR3 runs to 17 residues. Trimming took 6 bases from V and 2 from J; bases not matched to a gene: 14. Looked up from germline, CDR1 is MGHDK and CDR2 is SYGVNS. DNA for the CDR3: TGTGCCAGCAGGGCTGACCCAGGGACAGGATTAAACTATGGCTACACCTTC. This translates into CASRADPGTGLNYGYTF.

The gene calls are TRBV7-8 and TRBJ2-5; the D gene is possibly TRBD1 (6 bases). V lost 2 bases and J 5 bases, leaving 12 bases between the germline ends. This CDR3 has 14 amino acids. Germline assignment: CDR1 SGHVS and CDR2 FQNEAQ. The CDR3 protein is CASSLSGVRETQYF. The CDR3 nucleotides are TGTGCCAGCAGCTTATCAGGGGTTCGGGAGACCCAGTACTTC.

The V and J genes are TRBV6-1 and TRBJ2-1, with TRBD2 matching over 9 bases. V was clipped by 10 bases and J by 1 base; unmatched bases: 5. CDR1 MNHNS and CDR2 SASEGT come from the germline V gene. The CDR3 sequence is 14 residues long. Written as DNA, the CDR3 is TGTGCCATCAAGCGGGAGGTTTCCTACAATGAGCAGTTCTTC. As protein: CAIKREVSYNEQFF.

The chain has TRBV28 and TRBJ2-7, with 8 positions matching TRBD1. The CDR3 contains 14 residues. CDR1 is MDHEN and CDR2 is SYDVKM in the germline V gene. V shed 4 bases, J shed 2 bases, and the junction held 4 bases outside the gene matches. CDR3 sequence (DNA): TGTGCCAGCAGTTCCGGGACAGGACCCTACGAGCAGTACTTC. Protein sequence: CASSSGTGPYEQYF.

This clone was found once. V is TRBV7-9 and J is TRBJ2-1; 7 bases line up with TRBD1. Trimming at V came to 3 bases and at J to 0 bases, leaving 2 bases not matched to a gene. The germline V gene encodes CDR1 SEHNR and CDR2 FQNEAQ (reference sequence). CDR3 length: 15 residues. The CDR3 bases are TGTGCCAGCAGCTTGGGGACAGTCTCCTACAATGAGCAGTTCTTC. As protein: CASSLGTVSYNEQFF.

This clone has just one count. The rearrangement joins TRBV7-9 to TRBJ2-1; 10 bases match TRBD2. The CDR3 is 17 residues long. With V trimmed by 4 bases and J by 6 bases, 12 bases remained unmatched. Germline V gene sequence: CDR1 SEHNR, CDR2 FQNEAQ (reference sequence). CDR3 sequence reads: CASSSQLAGPRGNEQFF. DNA of the CDR3: TGTGCCAGCAGCTCACAACTAGCGGGACCCCGAGGCAATGAGCAGTTCTTC.

The table lists this clone with a few counts. This chain connects TRBV5-6 to TRBJ2-7; D gene ambiguous. Trimming stripped 3 bases from V and 7 bases from J, with 8 bases between. There are 11 residues in the CDR3. Looked up from germline, CDR1 is SGHDT and CDR2 is YYEEEE. The DNA of the CDR3 is TGTGCCAGCAGCTCCACGAGGGAGCAGTACTTC. Translating it yields CASSSTREQYF.

The CDR3 region is CASRQTGGSYEQYF. CDR3 bases: TGTGCCAGCAGACAAACAGGGGGCTCCTACGAGCAGTACTTC. The rearrangement uses TRBV6-6 and TRBJ2-7; 8 positions match TRBD1. The ends lost 6 bases at V and 0 bases at J; junction bases unmatched: 4. Germline CDR1 is MNHNY and CDR2 is SVGAGI (reference sequence). The CDR3 totals 14 residues.

This clone was detected only once. The chain couples TRBV5-1 to TRBJ2-7; a possible D gene is TRBD1 (5 bases). CDR1 and CDR2 from the germline V gene are SGHRS and YFSETQ. The CDR3 is 15 residues long. V dropped 4 bases and J dropped 0 bases, with 14 bases sitting between them. Here the CDR3 reads CASSLSTETSYEQYF. The CDR3 coding sequence is TGCGCCAGCAGCCTCTCGACAGAAACCTCCTACGAGCAGTACTTC. Looking up the rest from reference TRBV5-1 and TRBJ2-7 gives the full variable domain: KAGVTQTPRYLIKTRGQQVTLSCSPISGHRSVSWYQQTPGQGLQFLFEYFSETQRNKGNFPGRFSGRQFSNSRSEMNVSTLELGDSALYLCASSLSTETSYEQYFGPGTRLTVT.

J is TRBJ2-7 and V is TRBV6-5; D unresolved. Trimming cost V 6 bases and J 4 bases, with 4 bases left between them. The CDR3 consists of 10 residues. Germline-derived CDR1 and CDR2 are MNHEY and SVGAGI. This chain's CDR3 is CASREYEQYF. The DNA for the CDR3 is TGTGCCAGCAGGGAATACGAGCAGTACTTC.

The chain carries TRBV6-6 and TRBJ1-4, with TRBD1 matching 9 bases. V trimming: 0 bases; J trimming: 6 bases; junction bases outside the gene matches: 2. The CDR3 runs 15 residues. Germline assignment: CDR1 MNHNY and CDR2 SVGAGI (reference sequence). The DNA for the CDR3 is TGTGCCAGCAGTTACTCAGACAGGGGGGATGAAAAACTGTTTTTT. Translating gives CASSYSDRGDEKLFF.

The chain recombines TRBV5-4 with TRBJ2-7; D gene unclear. V was pared by 5 bases and J by 3 bases, with 15 bases between. Germline loops: CDR1 SGHNT, CDR2 YYREEE (reference sequence). CDR3 size: 14 residues. The CDR3 reads CASRFKEMGYEQYF. As DNA, the CDR3 is TGTGCCAGCAGATTTAAAGAGATGGGCTACGAGCAGTACTTC.

The rearrangement joins TRBV7-8 to TRBJ1-4, with TRBD1 matching over 7 bases. With 2 bases clipped from V and 8 bases from J, the junction kept 11 bases outside the gene matches. Germline lookup yields CDR1 SGHVS and CDR2 FQNEAQ. This CDR3 is 16 amino acids long. CDR3 coding DNA: TGTGCCAGCAGCTTAACCGAGACAGGGTTTTTCGAAAAACTGTTTTTT. It is translated as CASSLTETGFFEKLFF.

The chain links TRBV7-9 to TRBJ2-3; 10 nucleotides line up with TRBD2. The V gene's germline CDR1 is SEHNR and CDR2 FQNEAQ (reference sequence). Trimming took 4 bases from V and 6 from J; bases not matched to a gene: 13. CDR3 length equals 17 residues. The CDR3 sequence: CASSSKGASGSHDTQYF. The CDR3 DNA reads as TGTGCCAGCAGCTCGAAGGGGGCTAGCGGGAGCCACGATACGCAGTATTTT.